A selection of T cell receptor beta chains follows, all from one sample in a study of cytomegalovirus exposure and HLA in healthy donors. Profiled with immunoSEQ multiplex PCR; TCRdb holds only in-frame clones, not every one. The sample records about 140,000 clones, roughly 80% being singletons. Input material: PBMCs. The receptor set was obtained from a woman aged 45-60 years in good health and CMV-seropositive. Both conserved end residues are trimmed from each CDR3.

v_call | cdr3_aa
TRBV5-1 | ASSLVSSSTDTQY
TRBV2 | ASSLAQAPDTQY
TRBV7-2 | ASTNLVGGHYGYT
TRBV30 | AWSGGSGGTEAF
TRBV29-1 | SVEGTGGSGTEAF
TRBV6-1 | ASSFITVSADTQY
TRBV5-1 | ASSSNPGVGETQY
TRBV9 | ASSMGLNTEAF
TRBV7-9 | ASSPRGTGGLETQY
TRBV9 | ASSAKPGAGTRSGNTIY
TRBV2 | ASTESETAYSYEQY
TRBV5-1 | ASSLVGQGTGNTIY
TRBV18 | ASSLGSGSPLH
TRBV7-3 | ASSQSGGSSYEQY
TRBV7-2 | ASSFTTGNTGELF
TRBV10-3 | AISDAQTYEQY
TRBV5-1 | ASSLDGQGARGYT
TRBV2 | ASSPQGADVGYT
TRBV5-4 | ASSLPPYEQY
TRBV7-9 | ASRLGSSYEQY
TRBV27 | ASSPADYVGQWATNEKLF
TRBV27 | ASSLSARTGANYEQY
TRBV11-2 | ASSLEAGTDTQY
TRBV2 | ASSTGLYEQY
TRBV30 | AWGGDPGGPRGLEQF
TRBV5-1 | ASSLGTSTDTQY
TRBV5-5 | ASSPQWAETQY
TRBV18 | ASSPPVADTQY
TRBV7-2 | ASSLGAGNTEAF
TRBV14 | ASSQWGLRTGRGDTQY
TRBV27 | ASSLSRASGVKTQY
TRBV9 | ASSVPGTGRSYNSPLH
TRBV14 | ASRGQGYTEAF
TRBV16 | ASSRGTGETQY
TRBV5-6 | ASSFAGAVGELF
TRBV5-1 | ASSLDRGGYT
TRBV10-1 | ASSESEGQSSYEQY
TRBV4-2 | ASSQEQGWTDTQY
TRBV7-8 | ASSLDARASEQY
TRBV11-2 | ASSLGQDRGEQY
TRBV5-1 | ASSVPSANEQF
TRBV29-1 | SVVTRKETQY
TRBV7-6 | ASSLRGDSPSYEQY
TRBV2 | ASSQDRNTEAF
TRBV11-2 | ASSPSPNNSPLH
TRBV7-9 | ASSWGALAGGRPDTQY
TRBV23-1 | ASSRGSSPLGYT
TRBV2 | ASSVSEVDYGYT
TRBV28 | ASKNHRVQTQY